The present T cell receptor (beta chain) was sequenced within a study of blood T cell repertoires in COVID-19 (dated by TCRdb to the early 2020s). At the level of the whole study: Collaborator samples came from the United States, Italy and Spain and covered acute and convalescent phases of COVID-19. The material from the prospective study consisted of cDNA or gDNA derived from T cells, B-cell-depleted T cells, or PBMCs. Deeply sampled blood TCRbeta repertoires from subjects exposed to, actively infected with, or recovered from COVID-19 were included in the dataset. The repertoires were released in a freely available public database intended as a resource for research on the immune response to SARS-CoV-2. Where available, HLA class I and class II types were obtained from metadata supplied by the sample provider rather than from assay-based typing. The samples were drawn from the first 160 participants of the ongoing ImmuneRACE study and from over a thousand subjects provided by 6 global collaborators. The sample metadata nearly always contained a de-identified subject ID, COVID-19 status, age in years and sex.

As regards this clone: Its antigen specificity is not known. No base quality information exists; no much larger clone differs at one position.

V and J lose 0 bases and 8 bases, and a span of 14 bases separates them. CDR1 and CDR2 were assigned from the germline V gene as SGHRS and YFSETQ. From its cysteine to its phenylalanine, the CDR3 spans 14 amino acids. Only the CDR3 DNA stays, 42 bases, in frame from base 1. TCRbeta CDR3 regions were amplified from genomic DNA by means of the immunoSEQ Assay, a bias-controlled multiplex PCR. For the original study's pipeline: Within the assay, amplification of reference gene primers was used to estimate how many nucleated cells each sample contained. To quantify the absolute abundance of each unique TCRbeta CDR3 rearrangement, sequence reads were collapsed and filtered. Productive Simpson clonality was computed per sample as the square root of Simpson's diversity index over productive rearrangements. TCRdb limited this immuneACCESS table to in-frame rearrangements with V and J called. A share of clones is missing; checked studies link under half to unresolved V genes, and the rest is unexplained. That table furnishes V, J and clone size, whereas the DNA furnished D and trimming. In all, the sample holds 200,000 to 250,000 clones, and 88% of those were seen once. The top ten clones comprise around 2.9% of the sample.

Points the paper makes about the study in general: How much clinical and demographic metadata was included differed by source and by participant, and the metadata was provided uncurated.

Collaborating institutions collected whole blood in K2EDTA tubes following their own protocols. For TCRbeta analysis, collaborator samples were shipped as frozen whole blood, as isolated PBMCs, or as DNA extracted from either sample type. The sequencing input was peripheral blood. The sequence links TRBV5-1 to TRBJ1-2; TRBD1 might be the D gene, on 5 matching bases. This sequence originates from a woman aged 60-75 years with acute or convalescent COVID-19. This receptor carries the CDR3 CASSLGPGGEGYTF. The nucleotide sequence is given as TGCGCCAGCAGCTTGGGCCCCGGGGGTGAGGGCTACACCTTC.